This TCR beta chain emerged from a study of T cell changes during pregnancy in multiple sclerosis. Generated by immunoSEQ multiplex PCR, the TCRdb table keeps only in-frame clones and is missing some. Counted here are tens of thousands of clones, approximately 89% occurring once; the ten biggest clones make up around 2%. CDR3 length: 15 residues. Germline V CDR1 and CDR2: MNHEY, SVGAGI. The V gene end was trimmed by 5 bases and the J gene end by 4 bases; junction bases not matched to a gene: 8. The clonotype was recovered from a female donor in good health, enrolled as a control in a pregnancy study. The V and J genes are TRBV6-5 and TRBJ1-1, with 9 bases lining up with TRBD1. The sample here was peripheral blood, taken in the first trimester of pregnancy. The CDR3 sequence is CASSQTGQGGTEAFF. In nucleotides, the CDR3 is TGTGCCAGCAGTCAAACGGGACAGGGTGGCACTGAAGCTTTCTTT.